The T cell receptor (beta chain) under discussion was sequenced for a study of identical twins. Study outcomes and limitations: Cross-sectional statistics underpinned the conclusions; the same donors were not followed.

Using its own MiXCR run on the 5' RACE reads, TCRdb lists one record per CDR3 protein. The sample has 200,000 to 250,000 distinct CDR3 sequences; about 6.7% are singletons. CDR1 and CDR2 from the germline V gene are SNHLY and FYNNEI. Trimming removed 1 base from V and 4 bases from J, with 13 bases in between. This CDR3 has 15 amino acids. This clonotype was seen at least ten times. Its antigen remains unidentified. This same sample was also part of a study on T cells expressing NK-cell markers. That source adds: Repertoires of TCR beta were obtained from T cells sorted as CD3+CD56+NKG2C+, CD3+CD56+NKG2C- and CD3+CD56-NKG2C+.

The chain employs TRBV2 and TRBJ2-5; D ambiguous. The sequenced sample was CD8+ T cells sorted from blood. The source of this sequence is a woman under 30 in good health. The CDR3 nucleotides are TGTGCCAGCAGTGAAGGAAAGGGCTGGCGAGAGACCCAGTACTTC. Amino acid sequence: CASSEGKGWRETQYF. Full variable domain (remainder filled in from reference TRBV2 and TRBJ2-5): EPEVTQTPSHQVTQMGQEVILRCVPISNHLYFYWYRQILGQKVEFLVSFYNNEISEKSEIFDDQFSVERPDGSNFTLKIRSTKLEDSAMYFCASSEGKGWRETQYFGPGTRLLVL.